The 21 T cell receptor beta chains below come from one sample, sequenced in a study of OX40 agonist ivuxolimab in advanced cancers. Sequenced by immunoSEQ multiplex PCR; TCRdb stores in-frame clones only, minus some. The table includes around 44,000 clones, approximately 88% detected once. The sequences come from CD4+ or CD8+ T cells sorted from blood, collected in a trial of the OX40 agonist ivuxolimab. All receptors come from an adult with an advanced solid tumor such as melanoma, head and neck, liver or kidney cancer.

J is TRBJ2-5 and V is TRBV5-1; D possibly corresponds to TRBD1 (6 bases). The V end was cut by 0 bases, the J end by 1 base, with 13 bases between. CDR1 and CDR2 (germline): SGHRS, YFSETQ. This CDR3 has 16 amino acids. In nucleotides, the CDR3 is TGCGCCAGCAGCTTGGGGGCACAGGGTTCCCAAGAGACCCAGTACTTC. Its translation: CASSLGAQGSQETQYF.

The chain uses TRBV7-8 and TRBJ1-2; 9 nucleotides agree with TRBD1. Unmatched junction bases numbered 11, after V lost 0 bases and J lost 9 bases. The CDR3 contains 16 residues. Germline CDR1 SGHVS, CDR2 FQNEAQ. CDR3 sequence reads: CASSLAIQGAGLRYTF. As DNA, the CDR3 is TGTGCCAGCAGCTTAGCGATACAGGGGGCCGGCCTGCGCTACACCTTC.

The J gene is TRBJ2-3, the V gene TRBV2; 8 bases align to TRBD2. Germline lookup yields CDR1 SNHLY and CDR2 FYNNEI. CDR3 length: 14 amino acids. Unmatched junction bases numbered 5, after V lost 3 bases and J lost 6 bases. The CDR3 DNA reads TGTGCCAGCAGTGACTCGGGGGGGGCGGATACGCAGTATTTT. This codes for CASSDSGGADTQYF.

V usage is TRBV6-1 and J usage is TRBJ1-2; D is possibly TRBD1 (5 bases). Germline CDR1 is MNHNS and CDR2 is SASEGT. Trimming left V 6 bases short and J 8 bases short, with 16 bases between. This CDR3 is 13 amino acids long. The DNA of the CDR3 is TGTGCCAGCAGACTATGGGACGGCGCCGGCTACACCTTC. Translating it yields CASRLWDGAGYTF.

This clone ranks as medium-sized. V gene TRBV6-1 combines with J gene TRBJ1-6; unclear D gene. Trimming removed 6 bases at V and 6 bases at J, with 12 bases between. Germline CDR1 and CDR2: MNHNS and SASEGT. CDR3 size: 14 residues. CDR3 sequence: CASRGLGGNSPLHF. CDR3 sequence (DNA): TGTGCCAGCAGAGGACTCGGAGGTAATTCACCCCTCCACTTT.

V is TRBV10-1 and J is TRBJ1-5; 9 positions agree with TRBD1. The CDR3 runs 18 residues. CDR1 and CDR2 (germline): WNHNN, SYGVQD (reference sequence). V dropped 6 bases and J dropped 2; count of bases not matched to a gene: 14. Here the CDR3 reads CASSGDREICLGNQPQHF. The CDR3 DNA is TGCGCCAGCAGCGGGGACAGGGAGATTTGTTTAGGCAATCAGCCCCAGCATTTT.

The chain joins TRBV7-2 to TRBJ2-5; 7 bases agree with TRBD1. Germline V gene sequence: CDR1 SGHTA, CDR2 FQGNSA. J gave up 7 bases and V 6 bases, and 11 bases lay outside the gene matches. This CDR3 region has 14 residues. CDR3 in amino acids: CASRKTGAGWTQYF. Here the CDR3 DNA reads TGTGCCAGCAGAAAAACAGGGGCAGGCTGGACCCAGTACTTC.

This sequence joins TRBV11-1 and TRBJ2-7; the D is unclear. V was clipped by 1 base and J by 7 bases, with 8 bases between them. The CDR3 consists of 12 residues. Germline V gene sequence: CDR1 SGHAT, CDR2 FQDESV (reference sequence). CDR3 coding DNA: TGTGCCAGCAGCTTAGACCTGGGGGAGCAGTACTTC. It specifies CASSLDLGEQYF.

The chain recombines TRBV7-9 with TRBJ1-2; 8 positions agree with TRBD1. Germline V gene lookup returns CDR1 SEHNR and CDR2 FQNEAQ (reference sequence). The CDR3 loop spans 14 amino acids. The V gene end was trimmed by 5 bases and the J gene end by 6 bases; junction bases not matched to a gene: 8. CDR3 nucleotides: TGTGCCAGCAGCCCGGACAGGGAAAACCATGGCTACACCTTC. Translation gives CASSPDRENHGYTF.

The chain uses TRBV30 and TRBJ1-1; 8 bases map to TRBD1. This CDR3 is built from 16 residues. Per the germline V gene, CDR1 is GTSNPN and CDR2 is SVGIG (reference sequence). After removal of 5 bases from V and 3 bases from J, the junction contained 14 bases not matched to a gene. CDR3 residues: CAWDRGRVRGYTEAFF. The CDR3 DNA is TGTGCCTGGGACAGGGGAAGGGTCCGAGGGTACACTGAAGCTTTCTTT.

The rearrangement uses TRBV29-1 and TRBJ2-1; D is possibly TRBD1 (5 bases). V was trimmed by 8 bases and J by 6 bases, leaving 17 bases between them. The CDR3 runs to 13 residues. CDR1 and CDR2 from the germline V gene are SQVTM and ANQGSEA. The CDR3 region has the DNA TGCAGCTATTCGTCAGGGTTCGGCAATGAGCAGTTCTTC. Encoded protein: CSYSSGFGNEQFF.

The gene calls are TRBV29-1 and TRBJ1-4, with D possibly TRBD1 on 5 matching bases. Deletions cut 3 bases from V and 5 bases from J, with 10 bases between. In germline, CDR1 is SQVTM, CDR2 ANQGSEA. CDR3 length: 13 amino acids. CDR3: CSVDWGGNEKLFF. The CDR3 DNA is TGCAGCGTTGATTGGGGGGGGAATGAAAAACTGTTTTTT. The full variable domain, in which reference TRBV29-1 and TRBJ1-4 provide the parts outside the CDR3, is SAVISQKPSRDICQRGTSLTIQCQVDSQVTMMFWYRQQPGQSLTLIATANQGSEATYESGFVIDKFPISRPNLTFSTLTVSNMSPEDSSIYLCSVDWGGNEKLFFGSGTQLSVL.

The V gene is TRBV11-3, the J gene TRBJ1-4; 12 bases are shared with TRBD1. In germline, CDR1 is SGHNT, CDR2 YENEEA. The CDR3 loop spans 14 amino acids. Losses at the gene ends were 5 bases for V and 8 bases for J; bases not matched to a gene: 3. The CDR3 sequence is CASSLGTGGEKLFF. Written as DNA, the CDR3 is TGTGCCAGCAGCCTCGGGACAGGGGGCGAAAAACTGTTTTTT.

The chain employs TRBV5-6 and TRBJ2-5; TRBD1 aligns across 11 bases. CDR3 length equals 16 residues. The V gene's germline CDR1 is SGHDT and CDR2 YYEEEE. The junction had 9 bases not matched to a gene; V was cut back by 4 bases and J by 4 bases. CDR3 coding DNA: TGTGCCAGCAGCACCGGACAGGGGGCGGGTCGAGAGACCCAGTACTTC. This sequence encodes CASSTGQGAGRETQYF.

The rearrangement joins TRBV6-4 to TRBJ1-3; D is possibly TRBD1 (5 bases). Trimming took 8 bases from V and 5 from J, leaving 22 bases between them. The V gene's germline CDR1 is MRHNA and CDR2 SNTAGT. This CDR3 comprises 16 residues. The CDR3 loop reads CASGRGRELIRNTIYF. CDR3 nucleotides: TGTGCCAGCGGTCGGGGCCGCGAGTTAATTAGAAACACCATATATTTT.

Only one count was recorded for this clone. V and J are TRBV7-9 and TRBJ1-2; perhaps TRBD1 as D (5 bases). The CDR3 length is 13 residues. CDR1 and CDR2 (germline): SEHNR, FQNEAQ (reference sequence). Trimming took 5 bases from V and 5 from J, leaving 12 bases between them. The CDR3 sequence: CASSEPGRYGYTF. CDR3 sequence (DNA): TGTGCCAGCAGCGAACCGGGACGGTATGGCTACACCTTC.

CDR3: CASSPRLDQPQHF. The CDR3 DNA is TGTGCCAGCAGTCCCCGGTTGGACCAGCCCCAGCATTTT. The gene calls are TRBV7-8 and TRBJ1-5, with D hard to call. This CDR3 region has 13 residues. V was pared by 6 bases and J by 7 bases, with 13 bases between. Germline V gives CDR1 SGHVS, CDR2 FQNEAQ. Drawing the rest from reference TRBV7-8 and TRBJ1-5, the complete variable domain is GAGVSQSPRYKVAKRGQDVALRCDPISGHVSLFWYQQALGQGPEFLTYFQNEAQLDKSGLPSDRFFAERPEGSVSTLKIQRTQQEDSAVYLCASSPRLDQPQHFGDGTRLSIL.

This chain connects TRBV7-9 to TRBJ1-6, with D uncertain. This CDR3 contains 12 residues. Trimming pared 5 bases from V and 9 bases from J, leaving 8 bases between. Germline CDR1 and CDR2: SEHNR and FQNEAQ (reference sequence). In nucleotides, the CDR3 is TGTGCCAGCAGCGCCAACGGTTCACCCCTCCACTTT. Its protein is CASSANGSPLHF.

The CDR3 sequence is CASSRWVEISSTDTQYF. CDR3 bases: TGTGCCAGCAGCCGTTGGGTCGAAATTTCTAGCACAGATACGCAGTATTTT. The J gene is TRBJ2-3, the V gene TRBV11-1; D remains ambiguous. Germline V gene data show CDR1 as SGHAT and CDR2 as FQDESV (reference sequence). The CDR3 has 17 amino acids. V shed 5 bases and J shed 0 bases, with 18 bases lying between them.

The V gene is TRBV4-1, the J gene TRBJ2-5; a weak D match, TRBD1 (5 bases). V dropped 4 bases and J dropped 2 bases, with 14 bases sitting between them. Per the germline V gene, CDR1 is MGHRA and CDR2 is YSYEKL. The CDR3 has 15 amino acids. CDR3 coding DNA: TGCGCCAGCAGCCCGAACAGGAACGCGCAAGAGACCCAGTACTTC. Translating gives CASSPNRNAQETQYF.

This rearrangement joins TRBV10-1 to TRBJ2-7; 8 bases fit TRBD1. V lost 7 bases to trimming and J lost 0 bases; unmatched junction nucleotides: 11. This CDR3 comprises 16 residues. The V gene's germline CDR1 is WNHNN and CDR2 SYGVQD (reference sequence). CDR3 region: CASNSTDRGHSYEQYF. The CDR3 coding sequence is TGCGCCAGCAACTCGACCGACAGGGGACACTCCTACGAGCAGTACTTC.